A selection of T cell receptor beta chains follows, all from one sample in a study of T-cell memory formation after mild COVID-19. TCRdb re-called the 5' RACE reads through MiXCR, storing one row per CDR3 protein. In the table there are about 49,000 distinct CDR3 sequences, about 7.3% of which are singletons. Sequencing input: PBMCs or a T cell subset sorted from them (not recorded which). The source of these receptors is a man aged 18 to 35 who had mild COVID-19 (a few samples of this study predate the infection). Cell type and time point are not known. CDR3s include the opening cysteine and the closing phenylalanine or tryptophan. The order of the fields is clone size, V gene, J gene, D gene, CDR3 DNA, CDR3 protein. D genes are given only for firm matches. Size tells how often a clone was seen (once, few, many) or the class of an expanded clone, and some rows leave it out.

few	TRBV12-3/TRBV12-4	TRBJ1-6	TRBD1	TGTGCCAGCAGACAGGGGGCACGTAATTCACCCCTCCACTTT	CASRQGARNSPLHF
few	TRBV5-1	TRBJ2-6	.	TGCGCCAGCAGCCGGAACCCTCGGGACATCTCTGGGGCCAACGTCCTGACTTTC	CASSRNPRDISGANVLTF
many	TRBV20-1	TRBJ2-3	TRBD2	TGCAGTGCTACTTGGCCGGGGGGACCCGCAGATACGCAGTATTTT	CSATWPGGPADTQYF
few	TRBV7-2	TRBJ2-5	.	TGTGCCAGCAGCTCCAACGGGATTCCCCAAGAGACCCAGTACTTC	CASSSNGIPQETQYF
many	TRBV5-1	TRBJ2-3	.	TGCGCCAGCAGCTTGGGCCCGATTGGTTTGACAGATACGCAGTATTTT	CASSLGPIGLTDTQYF
many	TRBV7-9	TRBJ2-3	.	TGTGCCAGCAGCTTAGAGTGGGCAGATACGCAGTATTTT	CASSLEWADTQYF
few	TRBV9	TRBJ1-3	TRBD1	TGTGCCAGCAGCGTCGGGACAGCTGGAAACACCATATATTTT	CASSVGTAGNTIYF
few	TRBV7-2	TRBJ1-5	.	TGTGCCAGCAGCTGGGCTGTCAATCAGCCCCAGCATTTT	CASSWAVNQPQHF
many	TRBV29-1	TRBJ2-3	.	TGCAGCGTTTATTCTCCGGGACACTCCACAGATACGCAGTATTTT	CSVYSPGHSTDTQYF
.	TRBV28	TRBJ1-1	.	TGTGCCAGCAGTCCCCATATGAACACTGAAGCTTTCTTT	CASSPHMNTEAFF
few	TRBV9	TRBJ2-1	TRBD2	TGTGCCAGCAGCGTAGTCGGGACTAGCGCTGAGCAGTTCTTC	CASSVVGTSAEQFF
few	TRBV30	TRBJ1-1	.	TGTGCCTGCGCCTGGTCCGGGACCCTCACTGAAGCTTTCTTT	CACAWSGTLTEAFF
many	TRBV5-1	TRBJ2-1	TRBD2	TGCGCCAGCAGCTCTAGCGGGGGGAGCTCCTACAATGAGCAGTTCTTC	CASSSSGGSSYNEQFF
.	TRBV2	TRBJ2-3	TRBD1	TGTGCCAGCAGGGGTGGACAGGGCATCACAGATACGCAGTATTTT	CASRGGQGITDTQYF
few	TRBV6-2/TRBV6-3	TRBJ2-7	.	TGTGCCAGCAGTTACAGGGACTACGAGCAGTACTTC	CASSYRDYEQYF
.	TRBV4-2	TRBJ1-2	.	TGTGCCAGCAGCCAAGATCTTCAGCAGGCGTTACGGGGTGGCTATGGCTACACCTTC	CASSQDLQQALRGGYGYTF
many	TRBV12-3/TRBV12-4	TRBJ2-1	.	TGTGCCAGCAGTTTGCAAGCGAGTGCCGAGCAGTTCTTC	CASSLQASAEQFF
.	TRBV15	TRBJ2-7	.	TGTGCCACCAGCGACTACGTCAGGGACGGGGCTTCCTACGAGCAGTACTTC	CATSDYVRDGASYEQYF
many	TRBV7-2	TRBJ2-2	.	TGTGCCAGCAGCTTAGCCGGGGGGCGGACCGGGGAGCTGTTTTTT	CASSLAGGRTGELFF
many	TRBV5-1	TRBJ2-5	TRBD2	TGCGCCAGCAGCCCGACTAGCTCGAGGGAGACCCAGTACTTC	CASSPTSSRETQYF
.	TRBV6-2/TRBV6-3	TRBJ2-5	TRBD2	TGTGCCAGCAGGACTAGCGCACAAGAGACCCAGTACTTC	CASRTSAQETQYF
.	TRBV7-9	TRBJ2-3	TRBD2	TGTGCCAGCAGCCGGAGGCGGGGGGGGACGTCAGATACGCAGTATTTT	CASSRRRGGTSDTQYF
.	TRBV6-4	TRBJ1-4	.	TGTGCCAGCAGTGACGAGGGTGACACTAATGAAAAACTGTTTTTT	CASSDEGDTNEKLFF
.	TRBV5-5	TRBJ2-3	.	TGTGCCAGCAGCCAAAGGGCGTGGGACTCCCCCACAGATACGCAGTATTTT	CASSQRAWDSPTDTQYF
.	TRBV4-3	TRBJ1-2	.	TGCGCCAGCAGCCAAGTAGGCAGGGGATATGGCTACACCTTC	CASSQVGRGYGYTF
many	TRBV29-1	TRBJ2-5	.	TGCAGCGTTGTGGAGGGTAGGGTCGAGACCCAGTACTTC	CSVVEGRVETQYF
.	TRBV4-1	TRBJ1-5	.	TGCGCCAGCAGCCCTTGGGTTAGCAATCAGCCCCAGCATTTT	CASSPWVSNQPQHF
few	TRBV7-9	TRBJ2-3	.	TGTGCCAGCAGCTTGAAGGGCACAAGACCATATACGCAGTATTTT	CASSLKGTRPYTQYF
few	TRBV18	TRBJ1-4	TRBD1	TGTGCCAGCTCACAAACCTATGGACAGGGACTTGTAAAACTGTTTTTT	CASSQTYGQGLVKLFF